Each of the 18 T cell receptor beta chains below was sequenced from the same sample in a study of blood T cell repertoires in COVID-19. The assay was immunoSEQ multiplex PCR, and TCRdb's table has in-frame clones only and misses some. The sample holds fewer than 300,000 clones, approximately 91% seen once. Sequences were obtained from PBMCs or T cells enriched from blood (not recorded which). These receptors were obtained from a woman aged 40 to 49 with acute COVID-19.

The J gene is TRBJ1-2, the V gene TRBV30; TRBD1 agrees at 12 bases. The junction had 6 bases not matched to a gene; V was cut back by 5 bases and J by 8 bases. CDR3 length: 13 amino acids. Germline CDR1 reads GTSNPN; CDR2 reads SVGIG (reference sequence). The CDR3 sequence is CAWAGQGARGYTF. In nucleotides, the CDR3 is TGTGCCTGGGCGGGACAGGGGGCGCGGGGCTACACCTTC.

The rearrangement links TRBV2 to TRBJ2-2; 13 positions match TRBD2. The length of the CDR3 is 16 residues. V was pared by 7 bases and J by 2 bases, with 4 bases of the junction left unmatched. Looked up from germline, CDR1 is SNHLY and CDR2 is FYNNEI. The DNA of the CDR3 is TGTGCCAGCAAACTAGCGGGGGGGATCAACACCGGGGAGCTGTTTTTT. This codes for CASKLAGGINTGELFF.

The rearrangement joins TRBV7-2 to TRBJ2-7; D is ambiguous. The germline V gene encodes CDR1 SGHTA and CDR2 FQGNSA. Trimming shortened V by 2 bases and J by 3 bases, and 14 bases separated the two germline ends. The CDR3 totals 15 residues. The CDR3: CASSLTGSPRYEQYF. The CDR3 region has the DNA TGTGCCAGCAGCTTAACCGGGTCCCCTCGCTACGAGCAGTACTTC.

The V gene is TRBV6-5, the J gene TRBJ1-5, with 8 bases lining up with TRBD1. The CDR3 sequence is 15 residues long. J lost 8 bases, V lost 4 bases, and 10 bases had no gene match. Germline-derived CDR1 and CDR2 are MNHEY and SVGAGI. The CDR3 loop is CASSCGTGELEPQHF. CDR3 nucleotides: TGTGCCAGCAGTTGCGGGACAGGCGAACTGGAGCCCCAGCATTTT.

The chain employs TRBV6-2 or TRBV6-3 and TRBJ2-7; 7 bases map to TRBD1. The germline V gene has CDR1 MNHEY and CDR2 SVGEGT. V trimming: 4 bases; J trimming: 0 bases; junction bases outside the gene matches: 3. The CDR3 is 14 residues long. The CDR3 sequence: CASSWGQSSYEQYF. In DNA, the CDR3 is TGTGCCAGCAGTTGGGGACAGAGCTCCTACGAGCAGTACTTC.

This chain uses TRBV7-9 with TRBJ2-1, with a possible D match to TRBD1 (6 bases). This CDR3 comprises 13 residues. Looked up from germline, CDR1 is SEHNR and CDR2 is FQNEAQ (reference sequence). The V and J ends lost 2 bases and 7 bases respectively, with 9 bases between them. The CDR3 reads CASSLLGANEQFF. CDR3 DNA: TGTGCCAGCAGCTTATTGGGGGCAAATGAGCAGTTCTTC.

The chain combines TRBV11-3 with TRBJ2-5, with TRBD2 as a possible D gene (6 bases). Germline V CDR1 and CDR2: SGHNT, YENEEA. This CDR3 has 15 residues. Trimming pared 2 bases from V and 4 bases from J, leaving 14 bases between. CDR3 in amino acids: CASSLFGGKGETQYF. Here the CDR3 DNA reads TGTGCCAGCAGCTTATTTGGGGGGAAGGGAGAGACCCAGTACTTC.

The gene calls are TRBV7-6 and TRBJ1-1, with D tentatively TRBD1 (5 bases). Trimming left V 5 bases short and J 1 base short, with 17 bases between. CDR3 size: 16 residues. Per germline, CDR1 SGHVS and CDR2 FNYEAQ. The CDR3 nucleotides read TGTGCCAGCAGCCCTACTTTTATTACAGGGAACACTGAAGCTTTCTTT. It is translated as CASSPTFITGNTEAFF.

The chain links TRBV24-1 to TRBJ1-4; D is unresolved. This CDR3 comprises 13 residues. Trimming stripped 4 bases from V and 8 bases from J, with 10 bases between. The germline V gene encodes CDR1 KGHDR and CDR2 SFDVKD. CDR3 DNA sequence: TGTGCCACCAGTGACCCGCCGGGGGAAAAACTGTTTTTT. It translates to CATSDPPGEKLFF.

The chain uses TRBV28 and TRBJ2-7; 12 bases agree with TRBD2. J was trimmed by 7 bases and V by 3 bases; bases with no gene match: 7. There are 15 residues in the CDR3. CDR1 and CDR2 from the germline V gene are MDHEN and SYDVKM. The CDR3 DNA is TGTGCCAGCAGTTTGGCTAGCGGGGGGGCGAAAGAGCAGTACTTC. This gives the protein CASSLASGGAKEQYF.

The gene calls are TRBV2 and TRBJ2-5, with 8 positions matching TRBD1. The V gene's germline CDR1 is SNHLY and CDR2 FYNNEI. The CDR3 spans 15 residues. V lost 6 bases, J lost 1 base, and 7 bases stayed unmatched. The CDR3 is CASRPKTGAQETQYF. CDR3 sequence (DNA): TGTGCCAGCAGACCCAAGACAGGGGCCCAAGAGACCCAGTACTTC.

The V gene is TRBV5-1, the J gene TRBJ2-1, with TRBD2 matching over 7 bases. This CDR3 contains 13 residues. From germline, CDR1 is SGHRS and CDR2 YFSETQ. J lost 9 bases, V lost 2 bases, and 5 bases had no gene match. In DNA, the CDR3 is TGCGCCAGCAGCTTCGGGGAGGGCCTTGAGCAGTTCTTC. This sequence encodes CASSFGEGLEQFF.

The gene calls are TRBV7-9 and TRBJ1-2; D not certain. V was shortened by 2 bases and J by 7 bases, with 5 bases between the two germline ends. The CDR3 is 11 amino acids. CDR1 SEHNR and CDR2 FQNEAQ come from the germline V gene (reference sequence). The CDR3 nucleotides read TGTGCCAGCAGCTTATCGGGTGGCTACACCTTC. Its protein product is CASSLSGGYTF.

CDR3: CATSSHRAGTGELFF. DNA for the CDR3: TGTGCCACCAGCAGTCACAGGGCTGGCACCGGGGAGCTGTTTTTT. The V and J genes are TRBV15 and TRBJ2-2; possible D gene TRBD1, 6 bases. With 3 bases removed from V and 4 bases from J, the gap between germline ends came to 12 bases. The CDR3 extends over 15 amino acids. In germline, CDR1 is LNHNV, CDR2 YYDKDF (reference sequence).

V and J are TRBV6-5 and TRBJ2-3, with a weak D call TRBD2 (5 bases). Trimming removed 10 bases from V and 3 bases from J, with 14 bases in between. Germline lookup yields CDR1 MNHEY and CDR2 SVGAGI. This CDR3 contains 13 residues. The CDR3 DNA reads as TGTGCCACCGCGAGGGCCGGAACAGATACGCAGTATTTT. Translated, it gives CATARAGTDTQYF.

The CDR3 DNA sequence: TGCGCCAGCAGCCAAGAAGTCCAGGACAGGGGATGGTTAGGTGAAAAACTGTTTTTT. Amino acid sequence: CASSQEVQDRGWLGEKLFF. This chain joins TRBV4-3 and TRBJ1-4; 9 bases agree with TRBD1. The trim removed 0 bases at V and 7 bases at J, leaving 15 bases unmatched. The CDR3 spans 19 residues. The germline gives CDR1 LGHNA, CDR2 YSLEER.

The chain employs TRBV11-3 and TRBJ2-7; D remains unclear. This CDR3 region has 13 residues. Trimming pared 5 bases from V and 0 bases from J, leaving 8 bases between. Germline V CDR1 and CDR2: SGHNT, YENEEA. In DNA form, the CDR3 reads TGTGCCAGCAGCCGCGGAAGCTCCTACGAGCAGTACTTC. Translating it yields CASSRGSSYEQYF. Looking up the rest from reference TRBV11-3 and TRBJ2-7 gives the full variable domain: EAGVVQSPRYKIIEKKQPVAFWCNPISGHNTLYWYLQNLGQGPELLIRYENEEAVDDSQLPKDRFSAERLKGVDSTLKIQPAELGDSAVYLCASSRGSSYEQYFGPGTRLTVT.

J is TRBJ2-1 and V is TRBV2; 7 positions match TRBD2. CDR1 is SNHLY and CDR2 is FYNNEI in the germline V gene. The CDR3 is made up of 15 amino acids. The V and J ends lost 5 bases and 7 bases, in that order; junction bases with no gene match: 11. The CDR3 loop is CASSFLAEIGNEQFF. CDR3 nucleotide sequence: TGTGCCAGCAGTTTCCTAGCGGAAATAGGGAATGAGCAGTTCTTC.